These 20 T cell receptor beta chains share one sample of origin, sequenced in a study of blood T cell repertoires in COVID-19. Repertoires were generated with immunoSEQ multiplex PCR, while TCRdb's copy carries only in-frame clones and drops some. This sample has a few hundred thousand clones, with over 80% found just once. The sequenced sample was peripheral blood. These receptors were collected from a woman between 45 and 65 years old with COVID-19, enrolled during active disease.

The rearrangement links TRBV6-4 to TRBJ2-1; the match to TRBD1 covers 10 bases. V lost 4 bases and J lost 6; bases outside the gene matches: 6. The CDR3 sequence is 15 residues long. Germline CDR1 reads MRHNA; CDR2 reads SNTAGT. CDR3 region: CASSAFRTGGNEQFF. The CDR3 DNA reads TGTGCCAGCAGTGCATTCCGGACAGGGGGCAATGAGCAGTTCTTC.

This chain uses TRBV5-1 with TRBJ2-2; a weak D match, TRBD1 (7 bases). V lost 7 bases, J lost 2 bases, and 21 bases lay in between. Germline assignment: CDR1 SGHRS and CDR2 YFSETQ. The CDR3 consists of 17 residues. CDR3 sequence reads: CASRRGASPTNTGELFF. The CDR3 DNA follows: TGCGCCAGCCGCAGGGGGGCTAGCCCTACCAACACCGGGGAGCTGTTTTTT.

The chain uses TRBV27 and TRBJ2-7, with 14 bases identical to TRBD2. With 2 bases clipped from V and 4 bases from J, the junction kept 4 bases outside the gene matches. Germline V gene sequence: CDR1 MNHEY, CDR2 SMNVEV (reference sequence). The CDR3 sequence is 16 residues long. CDR3 DNA sequence: TGTGCCAGCAGTTTAATAGGGACTAGCGGGAGTTACGAGCAGTACTTC. Translation gives CASSLIGTSGSYEQYF.

The chain is built from TRBV7-2 and TRBJ2-5; 8 bases align to TRBD1. CDR1 is SGHTA, CDR2 FQGNSA, per germline. V dropped 5 bases and J dropped 5; count of bases not matched to a gene: 10. The CDR3 has 15 amino acids. Here the CDR3 reads CASSRAGTGAETQYF. CDR3 DNA sequence: TGTGCCAGCAGCAGGGCCGGGACAGGCGCCGAGACCCAGTACTTC.

The chain couples TRBV28 to TRBJ2-7, with TRBD2 matching over 11 bases. The CDR3 totals 12 residues. The germline CDR1 and CDR2 sequences are MDHEN and SYDVKM. J was trimmed by 4 bases and V by 9 bases; bases with no gene match: 2. DNA for the CDR3: TGTGCCAGTACTAGCGGGAGTTACGAGCAGTACTTC. This gives the protein CASTSGSYEQYF.

This chain joins TRBV7-2 and TRBJ1-6; no reliable D call. Trimming left V 3 bases short and J 7 bases short, with 10 bases between. In germline, CDR1 is SGHTA, CDR2 FQGNSA. The CDR3 is made up of 14 amino acids. CDR3 bases: TGTGCCAGCAGCTTGGAAACCGGGAATTCACCCCTCCACTTT. This sequence encodes CASSLETGNSPLHF.

The chain is built from TRBV30 and TRBJ2-2; D gene uncertain. The CDR3 runs to 13 residues. The germline V and J ends were trimmed by 0 bases and 6 bases, with 8 bases remaining between them. Per germline, CDR1 GTSNPN and CDR2 SVGIG (reference sequence). The CDR3 loop reads CAWSVSRPGELFF. DNA for the CDR3: TGTGCCTGGAGTGTGTCGCGGCCCGGGGAGCTGTTTTTT.

The chain uses TRBV5-1 and TRBJ2-7, with 11 bases lining up with TRBD1. Germline loops: CDR1 SGHRS, CDR2 YFSETQ. This CDR3 has 15 residues. V was clipped by 6 bases and J by 7 bases; unmatched bases: 12. In DNA form, the CDR3 reads TGCGCCAGCATGGTTCGGACAGGGGGCTCTGGAGAGCAGTACTTC. It translates to CASMVRTGGSGEQYF.

This chain connects TRBV5-1 to TRBJ1-5; possible D gene TRBD1, 5 bases. Trimming took off 7 bases at V and 5 bases at J, with 10 bases between the two ends. This CDR3 is built from 12 residues. The germline gives CDR1 SGHRS, CDR2 YFSETQ. The CDR3 coding sequence is TGCGCCAGCGACAGTGAAGATCAGCCCCAGCATTTT. It specifies CASDSEDQPQHF.

V and J are TRBV3-1 (or the pseudogene TRBV3-2) and TRBJ2-7, with D possibly TRBD1 on 6 matching bases. The CDR3 totals 13 residues. Trimming removed 1 base at V and 13 bases at J, with 17 bases between. Germline-derived CDR1 and CDR2 are LGHDT and YNNKEL (reference sequence). CDR3 in amino acids: CASSQGWDKGSYF. The CDR3 DNA is TGTGCCAGCAGCCAAGGGTGGGACAAGGGGAGCTACTTC.

This chain joins TRBV6-5 and TRBJ1-2, with 7 bases lining up with TRBD1. Germline loops: CDR1 MNHEY, CDR2 SVGAGI. CDR3 length: 13 residues. J lost 6 bases, V lost 6 bases, and 7 bases had no gene match. CDR3 amino acids: CASRGTARDGYTF. Here the CDR3 DNA reads TGTGCCAGCAGGGGGACAGCTAGGGATGGCTACACCTTC.

This chain connects TRBV29-1 to TRBJ2-7; a weak D match, TRBD2 (6 bases). V was cut by 4 bases and J by 6 bases, with 22 bases left in between. Germline assignment: CDR1 SQVTM and CDR2 ANQGSEA. This CDR3 spans 15 amino acids. CDR3 in amino acids: CSVVPSAAGRSEQYF. The CDR3 DNA sequence: TGCAGCGTTGTCCCCTCGGCGGCAGGGAGGTCCGAGCAGTACTTC.

The DNA for the CDR3 is TGTGCCACCTCAACTAGCTCTGGGGCCAACGTCCTGACTTTC. Its translation is CATSTSSGANVLTF. V gene TRBV19 combines with J gene TRBJ2-6, with D possibly being TRBD2 (5 bases). The CDR3 loop spans 14 amino acids. V was trimmed by 10 bases and J by 0 bases, leaving 10 bases between them. CDR1 LNHDA and CDR2 SQIVND come from the germline V gene (reference sequence).

The rearrangement uses TRBV3-1 (or the pseudogene TRBV3-2) and TRBJ1-2; a possible D gene is TRBD1 (5 bases). Trimming cost V 3 bases and J 3 bases, with 11 bases left between them. This CDR3 spans 14 amino acids. Germline V gene data show CDR1 as LGHDT and CDR2 as YNNKEL (reference sequence). CDR3 residues: CASSHLGGDYGYTF. In DNA form, the CDR3 reads TGTGCCAGCAGCCACCTGGGGGGAGACTATGGCTACACCTTC.

The chain links TRBV7-8 to TRBJ1-2, with TRBD1 identical over 8 bases. Trimming removed 4 bases from V and 3 bases from J; junction bases left unmatched: 4. CDR3 length: 14 residues. Germline assignment: CDR1 SGHVS and CDR2 FQNEAQ. CDR3 bases: TGTGCCAGCAGCTCAGGGGGCGCCCACTATGGCTACACCTTC. It translates to CASSSGGAHYGYTF.

The chain links TRBV6-5 to TRBJ2-7, with D possibly matching TRBD2 (5 bases). This CDR3 has 14 residues. The V and J ends lost 5 bases and 4 bases respectively, with 15 bases between them. Germline lookup yields CDR1 MNHEY and CDR2 SVGAGI. The CDR3 here is CASSPTRGPYEQYF. CDR3 bases: TGTGCCAGCAGTCCCACTAGAGGCCCATACGAGCAGTACTTC.

The chain links TRBV19 to TRBJ1-5, with TRBD1 matching over 7 bases. Germline CDR1 LNHDA, CDR2 SQIVND (reference sequence). The CDR3 is 13 residues long. The V segment lost 10 bases and the J segment 7 bases; nucleotides outside the gene matches: 10. Here the CDR3 reads CATRDRVQQPQHF. In DNA, the CDR3 is TGTGCCACCCGAGACAGGGTGCAGCAGCCCCAGCATTTT.

The chain links TRBV11-2 to TRBJ2-1, with D maybe TRBD1 (5 bases). Germline V lookup: CDR1 SGHAT, CDR2 FQNNGV. The CDR3 is 12 residues long. V lost 2 bases to trimming and J lost 9 bases, with 8 bases between them. The CDR3, as DNA: TGTGCCAGCAGCTTACAGGGAATTGAGCAGTTCTTC. Its translation: CASSLQGIEQFF.

This clone was detected only once. The CDR3 bases are TGTGCCACCAGCGAGAGCGGGAGTGGCGATGAGCAGTTCTTC. This gives the protein CATSESGSGDEQFF. This sequence joins TRBV24-1 and TRBJ2-1; 8 nucleotides align to TRBD2. Germline loops: CDR1 KGHDR, CDR2 SFDVKD. Germline trimming cut 7 bases from V and 8 bases from J; bases unmatched to any gene: 9. The CDR3 extends over 14 amino acids.

The chain is built from TRBV30 and TRBJ2-7; TRBD1 agrees at 10 bases. Germline V gives CDR1 GTSNPN, CDR2 SVGIG (reference sequence). The length of the CDR3 is 16 residues. Unmatched junction bases numbered 9, after V lost 1 base and J lost 3 bases. The CDR3 loop is CAWSGPRDRGGYEQYF. CDR3 in DNA: TGTGCCTGGAGTGGCCCCAGGGACAGGGGAGGCTACGAGCAGTACTTC.